Below, 29 T cell receptor beta chains from the same sample are listed, as sequenced in a study of PD-1 blockade in classical Hodgkin lymphoma. The assay was immunoSEQ multiplex PCR, and TCRdb's table has in-frame clones only and misses some. The sample records over 75,000 clones, 90% being singletons. Time point given: cycle 4 day 1 (C4D1), after more than five weeks of nivolumab. Every one of the patients relapsed after autologous stem cell transplantation (brentuximab vedotin exposure was variable). Source: peripheral blood mononuclear cells (PBMCs), taken before the fourth cycle of nivolumab. Source of these receptors: a human donor with classical Hodgkin lymphoma.

The V gene is TRBV7-2, the J gene TRBJ1-4; D unresolved. The germline CDR1 and CDR2 sequences are SGHTA and FQGNSA. V was pared by 1 base and J by 5 bases, with 11 bases between. The CDR3 extends over 15 amino acids. The CDR3 loop is CASSLDGQKNEKLFF. The CDR3 DNA sequence: TGTGCCAGCAGCTTAGATGGTCAGAAAAATGAAAAACTGTTTTTT.

This sequence joins TRBV28 and TRBJ2-3; D is possibly TRBD2 (5 bases). The germline gives CDR1 MDHEN, CDR2 SYDVKM. V shed 5 bases and J shed 0 bases, with 12 bases lying between them. The CDR3 totals 15 residues. The CDR3 coding sequence is TGTGCCAGCAGTACGGGATTTCCTAGCACAGATACGCAGTATTTT. Its translation: CASSTGFPSTDTQYF.

V and J are TRBV29-1 and TRBJ2-7; possibly TRBD1 for D (6 bases). The CDR3 totals 12 residues. CDR1 is SQVTM, CDR2 ANQGSEA, per germline. With 1 base removed from V and 5 bases from J, the gap between germline ends came to 9 bases. The CDR3 sequence: CSVEGYRDEQYF. CDR3 DNA sequence: TGCAGCGTTGAAGGGTACAGGGACGAGCAGTACTTC.

The rearrangement uses TRBV5-1 and TRBJ2-1; 11 positions agree with TRBD2. The V and J ends lost 0 bases and 7 bases, in that order; junction bases with no gene match: 9. The CDR3 extends over 17 amino acids. CDR1 and CDR2 (germline): SGHRS, YFSETQ. Here the CDR3 DNA reads TGCGCCAGCAGCTTGGGACTAGCGGGGAGTCCGGCGAATGAGCAGTTCTTC. Translating it yields CASSLGLAGSPANEQFF.

This chain joins TRBV5-6 and TRBJ2-5; no reliable D call. Trimming shortened V by 2 bases and J by 4 bases, and 9 bases separated the two germline ends. Germline-derived CDR1 and CDR2 are SGHDT and YYEEEE. This CDR3 spans 13 amino acids. The CDR3 loop reads CASSFGPGETQYF. DNA for the CDR3: TGTGCCAGCAGCTTCGGACCGGGAGAGACCCAGTACTTC.

V gene TRBV10-1 combines with J gene TRBJ2-2; weak D call: TRBD1 (5 bases). Germline V CDR1 and CDR2: WNHNN, SYGVQD (reference sequence). The CDR3 sequence is 13 residues long. V lost 3 bases and J 5 bases, leaving 7 bases between the germline ends. CDR3 sequence reads: CASSDGQTGELFF. CDR3 sequence (DNA): TGCGCCAGCAGTGACGGACAAACCGGGGAGCTGTTTTTT.

The gene calls are TRBV9 and TRBJ1-6; D might be TRBD1 (6 bases). The CDR3 extends over 16 amino acids. The germline V gene has CDR1 SGDLS and CDR2 YYNGEE. Trimming took 3 bases from V and 10 from J, leaving 20 bases between them. The CDR3 bases are TGTGCCAGCAGCGCCTTCACAGGGTCCAAGGGATCACCCCTCCACTTT. As protein: CASSAFTGSKGSPLHF.

This clone turned up a few times. The junction departs from the called germline gene at one end, perhaps through a read error. The genes are TRBV2 and TRBJ1-2; 11 bases align to TRBD1. Germline V gene sequence: CDR1 SNHLY, CDR2 FYNNEI. There are 11 residues in the CDR3. CDR3 residues: CASSPGQGAAF. The CDR3 DNA reads TGTGCCAGCAGTCCAGGACAGGGGGCAGCCTTC.

V and J are TRBV7-9 and TRBJ1-1; D gene ambiguous. V gave up 4 bases and J gave up 4 bases, with 10 bases separating them. The CDR3 covers 13 residues. The germline CDR1 and CDR2 sequences are SEHNR and FQNEAQ (reference sequence). The DNA for the CDR3 is TGTGCCAGCAGCTACAGCCCGGGCACTGAAGCTTTCTTT. It codes for CASSYSPGTEAFF.

The gene calls are TRBV6-5 and TRBJ2-7; 7 bases are a match to TRBD1. The CDR3 is 14 residues long. Germline CDR1 is MNHEY and CDR2 is SVGAGI. Trimming removed 2 bases from V and 4 bases from J; junction bases left unmatched: 5. This CDR3 is CASSYLRGRYEQYF. CDR3 DNA: TGTGCCAGCAGTTACCTGAGGGGGCGATACGAGCAGTACTTC.

With respect to this clone: This could be a read error, since a much larger clone is one nucleotide away. The chain employs TRBV7-8 and TRBJ1-5, with D possibly TRBD1 on 5 matching bases. This CDR3 is 14 amino acids long. V shed 1 base and J shed 3 bases, with 7 bases lying between them. Germline values: CDR1 SGHVS, CDR2 FQNEAQ. CDR3 in amino acids: CASSLETDNQPQHF. CDR3 coding DNA: TGTGCCAGCAGCTTAGAGACAGACAATCAGCCCCAGCATTTT.

The chain couples TRBV6-6 to TRBJ1-3; D is unresolved. Trimming removed 9 bases from V and 0 bases from J, with 9 bases in between. This CDR3 region has 13 residues. Germline V gene sequence: CDR1 MNHNY, CDR2 SVGAGI (reference sequence). The CDR3 protein is CASGTASGNTIYF. The DNA for the CDR3 is TGTGCCAGTGGAACGGCCTCTGGAAACACCATATATTTT.

This sequence joins TRBV6-5 and TRBJ1-1; D gene uncertain. The CDR3 covers 11 residues. Germline CDR1 reads MNHEY; CDR2 reads SVGAGI. V was cut by 9 bases and J by 8 bases, with 13 bases left in between. CDR3: CASRRKTEAFF. The DNA of the CDR3 is TGTGCCAGTCGACGAAAAACCGAAGCTTTCTTT.

Only one count was recorded for this clone. The rearrangement uses TRBV18 and TRBJ2-3; no clear D gene. CDR3 length: 12 amino acids. CDR1 and CDR2 (germline): KGHSH, LQKENI. Trimming left V 3 bases short and J 6 bases short, with 7 bases between. Written as DNA, the CDR3 is TGTGCCAGCTCACCGTTGGAGGATACGCAGTATTTT. This gives the protein CASSPLEDTQYF.

V and J are TRBV9 and TRBJ2-6; D is uncertain. V lost 7 bases, J lost 4 bases, and 6 bases lay in between. The CDR3 sequence is 12 residues long. The germline V gene encodes CDR1 SGDLS and CDR2 YYNGEE. The CDR3: CASLSGANVLTF. The CDR3 DNA is TGTGCCAGCCTTTCCGGGGCCAACGTCCTGACTTTC.

The rearrangement joins TRBV23-1 to TRBJ2-6, with D uncertain. TRBV23-1 is classed as an ORF, of uncertain function. V gave up 5 bases and J gave up 5 bases, with 13 bases separating them. The CDR3 is 15 residues long. The CDR3 region is CASSGQQSRANVLTF. CDR3 nucleotides: TGCGCCAGCAGTGGGCAACAAAGTCGGGCCAACGTCCTGACTTTC.

The CDR3 bases are TGTGCCAGCAGCTTAGCAGGGGCGAACACTGAAGCTTTCTTT. Amino acids: CASSLAGANTEAFF. V gene TRBV7-3 combines with J gene TRBJ1-1; TRBD1 might be the D (6 bases). The CDR3 has 14 amino acids. With 2 bases removed from V and 1 base from J, the gap between germline ends came to 8 bases. In germline, CDR1 is SGHTA, CDR2 FQGTGA. Full variable domain (remainder filled in from reference TRBV7-3 and TRBJ1-1): GAGVSQTPSNKVTEKGKYVELRCDPISGHTALYWYRQSLGQGPEFLIYFQGTGAADDSGLPNDRFFAVRPEGSVSTLKIQRTERGDSAVYLCASSLAGANTEAFFGQGTRLTVV.

This chain connects TRBV6-1 to TRBJ2-3; TRBD1 matches 12 bases. Germline V gene data show CDR1 as MNHNS and CDR2 as SASEGT. This CDR3 is built from 15 residues. J was trimmed by 5 bases and V by 6 bases; bases with no gene match: 6. The CDR3 region has the DNA TGTGCCAGCAGGAAGGGACAGGGGGCTGGAGATACGCAGTATTTT. Translation: CASRKGQGAGDTQYF.

V usage is TRBV5-8 and J usage is TRBJ1-4; TRBD1 might be the D (5 bases). This CDR3 has 15 amino acids. The V gene lost 0 bases and the J gene lost 7 bases, with 13 bases spanning the gap. The germline V gene encodes CDR1 SGHTS and CDR2 YDEGEE. The chain's CDR3 is CASSLEWGEGEKLFF. CDR3 DNA sequence: TGTGCCAGCAGCTTGGAGTGGGGCGAGGGTGAAAAACTGTTTTTT.

The chain uses TRBV7-3 and TRBJ2-3, with 7 bases matching TRBD2. This CDR3 has 15 amino acids. Germline assignment: CDR1 SGHTA and CDR2 FQGTGA. V was clipped by 1 base and J by 5 bases; unmatched bases: 6. This CDR3 reads CASSLKGGVQDTQYF. DNA for the CDR3: TGTGCCAGCAGCTTAAAGGGAGGGGTTCAAGATACGCAGTATTTT.

Of note for this clone: Within the sample, other DNA sequences also encode this same CDR3. The chain uses TRBV9 and TRBJ2-3; D may be TRBD1 (5 bases). CDR3 length: 14 amino acids. Germline V CDR1 and CDR2: SGDLS, YYNGEE. Trimming stripped 0 bases from V and 6 bases from J, with 11 bases between. The CDR3 nucleotides read TGTGCCAGCAGCGTAGTTGGGGCAGGGGATACGCAGTATTTT. Its protein is CASSVVGAGDTQYF.

This clone was seen only once. The chain carries TRBV7-9 and TRBJ2-1, with D perhaps TRBD1 or TRBD2 (6 bases each). The CDR3 length is 15 residues. V lost 3 bases to trimming and J lost 5 bases, with 14 bases between them. Germline-derived CDR1 and CDR2 are SEHNR and FQNEAQ (reference sequence). The CDR3 is CASSFSGALNNEQFF. CDR3 DNA: TGTGCCAGCAGCTTTTCGGGGGCCTTAAACAATGAGCAGTTCTTC.

V usage is TRBV2 and J usage is TRBJ2-3, with D unresolved. The ends were cut back, 7 bases at V and 2 bases at J, with 7 bases in the middle. Germline V CDR1 and CDR2: SNHLY, FYNNEI. The CDR3 length is 12 residues. The CDR3 loop reads CASTANTDTQYF. The DNA for the CDR3 is TGTGCCAGCACGGCGAACACAGATACGCAGTATTTT.

The rearrangement links TRBV6-6 to TRBJ1-2, with 11 bases lining up with TRBD1. Germline V gives CDR1 MNHNY, CDR2 SVGAGI (reference sequence). The trim removed 9 bases at V and 4 bases at J, leaving 7 bases unmatched. The CDR3 has 14 amino acids. The chain's CDR3 is CASSGTGGIYGYTF. CDR3 DNA: TGTGCCAGTAGTGGGACAGGGGGGATCTATGGCTACACCTTC.

This chain joins TRBV10-3 and TRBJ2-5; possible D gene TRBD1, 6 bases. Germline CDR1 is ENHRY and CDR2 is SYGVKD. The CDR3 runs to 16 residues. V was pared by 8 bases and J by 1 base, with 20 bases between. DNA for the CDR3: TGTGCCATCTCCCCGGGGCGGACAGTTCTCCAAGAGACCCAGTACTTC. It translates to CAISPGRTVLQETQYF.

The rearrangement links TRBV11-2 to TRBJ2-7, with D possibly TRBD1 on 6 matching bases. Germline V gene lookup returns CDR1 SGHAT and CDR2 FQNNGV. The CDR3 consists of 15 residues. Between the trimmed V and J ends, which lost 0 bases and 5 bases, there was a span of 14 bases. CDR3 sequence reads: CASSLDQTGTHEQYF. CDR3 in DNA: TGTGCCAGCAGCTTAGATCAGACAGGTACCCACGAGCAGTACTTC.

The rearrangement links TRBV2 to TRBJ2-1; 7 bases fit TRBD2. The CDR3 is 19 amino acids. The germline gives CDR1 SNHLY, CDR2 FYNNEI. The V segment lost 0 bases and the J segment 3 bases; nucleotides outside the gene matches: 14. This CDR3 is CASSEALLATGLLYNEQFF. The CDR3, as DNA: TGTGCCAGCAGTGAAGCGCTTCTGGCGACGGGACTACTCTACAATGAGCAGTTCTTC.

This clone was seen a few times. The V gene is TRBV7-2, the J gene TRBJ2-7; 7 nucleotides align to TRBD2. The CDR3 is 17 amino acids. In germline, CDR1 is SGHTA, CDR2 FQGNSA. J was trimmed by 0 bases and V by 8 bases; bases with no gene match: 16. CDR3 DNA sequence: TGTGCCAGCGGGGAGGGTCCTCGAACCTCCTCCTCCTACGAGCAGTACTTC. Protein product: CASGEGPRTSSSYEQYF.

This chain uses TRBV6-5 with TRBJ1-2; a possible D gene is TRBD1 (5 bases). V was pared by 6 bases and J by 8 bases, with 16 bases between. Germline V gene sequence: CDR1 MNHEY, CDR2 SVGAGI. The CDR3 consists of 13 residues. CDR3 sequence (DNA): TGTGCCAGCAGCTACCTACTCAGGGAAGGCTACACCTTC. This sequence encodes CASSYLLREGYTF.